This TCR beta chain was sequenced during a study of T cell clones after liver transplantation (dated by TCRdb to the late 2010s). In terms of the full investigation: Samples were obtained from ITN030ST, a randomized trial in which withdrawal of immunosuppression was attempted within 2 years of liver transplantation. Blood samples were collected pre-transplant, pre-randomization before withdrawal, and post-randomization after either full withdrawal or failed withdrawal. Three of the eight recipients were HCV-positive; the others were transplanted for non-autoimmune, non-viral indications. Third party-reactive TCRbeta sequences from pre-transplant MLRs were also identified as an antigen-independent comparator for donor-reactive sequences. Tolerance was defined as complete withdrawal of immunosuppression for at least one year without a rise in liver enzymes beyond twice the upper limit of normal. Donor-reactive T cell clones were identified using TCRbeta sequencing after a pre-transplant mixed lymphocyte reaction and were then followed in post-transplant blood. Of the 8 liver transplant recipients making up the studied cohort, 3 were classified as tolerant and 5 as non-tolerant. Until randomization at 12-24 months post-transplant, subjects were given standard immunosuppression, with no induction therapy.

Notes on this clone: It lacks a known antigen. The record has no base qualities; no much larger clone is one base away.

In the germline V gene, CDR1 corresponds to MNHEY and CDR2 to SVGAGI. The V and J ends are trimmed by 3 bases and 4 bases, leaving 8 bases between them. The CDR3 sequence holds 13 residues, the cysteine and phenylalanine included. Just the 39-base CDR3 DNA is kept, in frame starting at base 1. Using immunoSEQ, frozen genomic DNA was subjected to high-throughput TCRbeta CDR3 sequencing, a process that included PCR amplification, mapping, bias correction and internal controls. From the authors' description of their analysis: Only productive rearrangements were retained, and each unique TCRbeta sequence was defined by its CDR3 nucleotide sequence together with its V and J gene. For classification of a sequence as donor-reactive, at least 5-fold expansion in CFSE-low cells relative to unstimulated pre-transplant cells and a frequency of at least 0.01% were required. Per-subject minimum frequency thresholds, based on the lowest-template unstimulated sample, ensured at least 90% detection power. Repertoire turnover was measured by Jensen-Shannon divergence between the top 1000 TCRbeta sequences post- and pre-transplant. Two-sided Fisher's exact tests were used to test for changes in how often donor-reactive sequences were detected. TCRdb took this table from immuneACCESS and kept in-frame rearrangements with V and J called. Such tables lack part of the clones; where checked against another copy, unresolved V genes explain under half of the gap, and the rest is unexplained. From that table come the V and J calls and clone size; the DNA was used to work out D and trimming. Present in this sample are around 120,000 clones, less than 95% of which were seen just once. Of the sample, 0.65% to 0.95% falls within the top ten clones.

Thawed unstimulated PBMCs were stained for CD3, CD4 and CD8 and FACS-sorted into CD3+CD4+ and CD3+CD8+ populations. All 8 studied subjects were randomized to immunosuppression withdrawal. Genomic DNA was isolated with the Qiagen DNeasy Blood and Tissue Kit. Points the paper makes about the study in general: When repertoire turnover was accounted for, significantly reduced detection of donor-reactive sequences was found in 7 of 8 subjects for CD4 and in 8 of 8 subjects for CD8. In two subjects, low numbers of available donor cells limited the measurable donor-reactive repertoire. Without allograft tissue specimens, donor-reactive T cells may have migrated into the graft rather than being deleted. The conclusions were considered preliminary, being limited by small, heterogeneous patient numbers and non-standardized post-transplant time points. A greater decline was seen for donor-reactive sequences than for third party-reactive sequences, suggesting partial antigen-specific deletion unrelated to withdrawal success. A significant post-transplant decrease in circulating donor-reactive CD4 TCRbeta sequences was observed in 5 of 8 subjects, irrespective of tolerance or HCV status.

The source was CD4+ T cells from blood, collected 12 months after liver transplant. The V and J genes are TRBV6-5 and TRBJ2-3; confidence is insufficient to name the D gene. This receptor was identified in a human patient who received a liver transplant. The graft donor may be the source of some T cells after a transplant. The CDR3 protein: CASSYVRSDTQYF. Read as DNA, the sequence is TGTGCCAGCAGTTATGTGAGATCAGATACGCAGTATTTT.